Sequencing of this T cell receptor beta chain was carried out in a study of T cells in women clearing cervical HPV infection. Study-wide background: Controls gave blood once infection was undetectable; cases at lesion identification.

Germline V lookup: CDR1 GTSNPN, CDR2 SVGIG (reference sequence). V shed 5 bases, J shed 5 bases, and the junction held 6 bases outside the gene matches. CDR3 length: 13 residues. This table comes from immunoSEQ multiplex PCR, and its TCRdb copy is limited to in-frame clones, with some not included. Its table lists approximately 35,000 clones. Notes on this clone: From the germline J gene comes the end of the CDR3, since the read stops 3 residues before it.

The sequencing input was blood buffy coat. The TCR comes from a woman between 18 and 69 years old with a cervical HPV16 infection that either progressed to CIN3+ or cleared (not recorded which). The chain couples TRBV30 to TRBJ2-3; 8 bases map to TRBD2. The sequenced part of the CDR3 DNA is TGTGCCTGGCACGGGGGGGGCGGAGATACG. This sequence encodes CAWHGGGGDT. The complete CDR3 reads CAWHGGGGDTQYF.